This TCR beta chain was obtained from a study of long-term antiretroviral therapy in people with HIV. Survey-level resolution applied to immunoSEQ assay v3.0. Samples were sequenced targeting about 35,000-50,000 T-cell genomes each. Some clones are missing from TCRdb's copy, which holds only in-frame ones; the method was immunoSEQ multiplex PCR. The sample records over 30,000 clones, 75% to 85% being singletons. Study findings and constraints: Repertoire composition at all time points was dominated by clones that had expanded before ART. Blood dates from the mid-2000s to the late 2010s, possibly under older ART regimens.

V shed 5 bases and J shed 4 bases, with 17 bases lying between them. Germline V CDR1 and CDR2: MNHNY, SVGAGI (reference sequence). The CDR3 consists of 15 residues. The samples, holding 1-10 million cryopreserved PBMC, were thawed before DNA extraction was carried out. A note on this clone: Its specificity is not known.

This clonotype originated in a man in his late teens or twenties with HIV. The material sequenced was unsorted PBMCs, taken 1.9 years after starting antiretroviral therapy. The genes are TRBV6-6 and TRBJ1-2, with D perhaps TRBD1 (5 bases). CDR3 amino acids: CASSPTRGSGYGYTF. CDR3 sequence (DNA): TGTGCCAGCAGTCCCACGAGGGGCTCGGGCTATGGCTACACCTTC.